This entry lists 29 T cell receptor beta chains sequenced from one sample in a study of T cell responses to AZD1222 COVID-19 vaccine. The protocol was immunoSEQ multiplex PCR, while the TCRdb copy is restricted to in-frame clones and leaves out a portion. This sample has around 130,000 clones, with 88% found just once. The sample consisted of peripheral blood, taken 28 days after the second AZD1222 dose. The source of these receptors is an adult who received the AZD1222 COVID-19 vaccine.

This clone was detected only once. The V and J genes are TRBV3-1 (or the pseudogene TRBV3-2) and TRBJ2-1; 9 bases are shared with TRBD2. The germline V gene encodes CDR1 LGHDT and CDR2 YNNKEL (reference sequence). Trimming took 4 bases from V and 5 from J; bases not matched to a gene: 3. The CDR3 runs 14 residues. The CDR3 sequence is CASSRGGADNEQFF. The CDR3 bases are TGTGCCAGCAGCCGCGGGGGGGCAGACAATGAGCAGTTCTTC.

This rearrangement joins TRBV29-1 to TRBJ2-3; 11 nucleotides match TRBD1. The V gene's germline CDR1 is SQVTM and CDR2 ANQGSEA. Germline trimming cut 5 bases from V and 2 bases from J; bases unmatched to any gene: 15. The length of the CDR3 is 18 residues. The CDR3 DNA reads as TGCAGCGTTAACGGACAGGGGGCGCCTCGGGCGTTCACAGATACGCAGTATTTT. Its translation: CSVNGQGAPRAFTDTQYF.

This clone was detected only a few times. This sequence joins TRBV19 and TRBJ2-2, with unresolved D. The V and J ends lost 6 bases and 6 bases respectively, with 8 bases between them. This CDR3 contains 12 residues. Per the germline V gene, CDR1 is LNHDA and CDR2 is SQIVND (reference sequence). CDR3 residues: CASSPNSGELFF. The CDR3 bases are TGTGCCAGTAGCCCTAATTCCGGGGAGCTGTTTTTT.

V usage is TRBV5-6 and J usage is TRBJ2-5; D gene unclear. CDR3 length: 12 residues. V was cut by 1 base and J by 1 base, with 2 bases left in between. Germline CDR1 is SGHDT and CDR2 is YYEEEE. The CDR3 DNA is TGTGCCAGCAGCTTGCTCCAAGAGACCCAGTACTTC. Amino acid sequence: CASSLLQETQYF.

This clone was detected a few times. CDR3 region: CAISESQGATNEKLFF. The DNA of the CDR3 is TGTGCCATCAGTGAGTCCCAGGGAGCAACTAATGAAAAACTGTTTTTT. The chain employs TRBV10-3 and TRBJ1-4; D is perhaps TRBD1 (5 bases). V shed 0 bases and J shed 0 bases, with 8 bases lying between them. The germline V gene encodes CDR1 ENHRY and CDR2 SYGVKD. The CDR3 runs to 16 residues.

In its sample, this clone was seen once. The V call is TRBV6-5, the J call TRBJ1-2, with 8 bases fitting TRBD1. This CDR3 is 16 amino acids long. V lost 4 bases and J lost 7; bases outside the gene matches: 14. Germline values: CDR1 MNHEY, CDR2 SVGAGI. The CDR3 DNA reads TGTGCCAGCAGTTTAACTCTGGGGCAGGGGGCGTTTGGCTACACCTTC. Amino acids: CASSLTLGQGAFGYTF.

The CDR3 spells CASSEGTHNVQSRETQYF. CDR3 sequence (DNA): TGCGCCAGCAGTGAGGGGACCCATAATGTGCAATCGCGAGAGACCCAGTACTTC. The chain carries TRBV10-1 and TRBJ2-5, with D perhaps matching TRBD1 or TRBD2 (5 bases each). This CDR3 region has 18 residues. Per germline, CDR1 WNHNN and CDR2 SYGVQD (reference sequence). Trimming pared 2 bases from V and 4 bases from J, leaving 23 bases between.

CDR3 sequence (DNA): TGTGCCAGCAGTTATCAGGGGGAAGAGACCCAGTACTTC. This codes for CASSYQGEETQYF. J is TRBJ2-5 and V is TRBV12-3 or TRBV12-4; 7 bases are a match to TRBD1. The CDR3 consists of 13 residues. The J segment lost 3 bases and the V segment lost 4 bases, leaving 2 bases of the junction unmatched.

This chain connects TRBV25-1 to TRBJ1-5; 8 bases agree with TRBD1. CDR1 is MGHDK and CDR2 is SYGVNS in the germline V gene. The CDR3 sequence is 16 residues long. Germline trimming cut 1 base from V and 9 bases from J; bases unmatched to any gene: 11. The CDR3 DNA reads as TGTGCCAGCAGTGAATCTCTCTGGACAGGGCAAAGGCCCCAGCATTTT. It specifies CASSESLWTGQRPQHF.

This chain links TRBV11-3 with TRBJ2-1; D possibly corresponds to TRBD2 (6 bases). The CDR3 is 16 residues long. Germline V gives CDR1 SGHNT, CDR2 YENEEA. Deletions cut 1 base from V and 8 bases from J, with 18 bases between. CDR3 residues: CASSLVLVGGSHEQFF. CDR3 nucleotides: TGTGCCAGCAGCTTAGTGTTAGTGGGGGGATCCCATGAGCAGTTCTTC.

The V gene is TRBV28, the J gene TRBJ1-5; D is perhaps TRBD1 (5 bases). Trimming pared 6 bases from V and 2 bases from J, leaving 17 bases between. This CDR3 is 16 amino acids long. The germline V gene has CDR1 MDHEN and CDR2 SYDVKM. The CDR3 region has the DNA TGTGCCAGCAGCCCAGCGGGGGGGGGTCGCAATCAGCCCCAGCATTTT. Protein: CASSPAGGGRNQPQHF.

The table lists this clone with a count of one. The chain employs TRBV3-1 (or the pseudogene TRBV3-2) and TRBJ2-5; 7 nucleotides line up with TRBD1. J gave up 5 bases and V 4 bases, and 4 bases lay outside the gene matches. The CDR3 extends over 13 amino acids. The germline V gene encodes CDR1 LGHDT and CDR2 YNNKEL (reference sequence). CDR3 sequence reads: CASSPQGFETQYF. The CDR3 DNA reads TGTGCCAGCAGCCCACAGGGGTTTGAGACCCAGTACTTC.

This chain uses TRBV24-1 with TRBJ2-3; no firm D call. Germline loops: CDR1 KGHDR, CDR2 SFDVKD. The CDR3 length is 13 residues. V dropped 9 bases and J dropped 0 bases, with 9 bases sitting between them. CDR3 bases: TGTGCCACCCAGGACCCTAGCACAGATACGCAGTATTTT. This gives the protein CATQDPSTDTQYF.

The chain combines TRBV5-6 with TRBJ1-1; tentatively, D is TRBD1 (5 bases). The germline V gene encodes CDR1 SGHDT and CDR2 YYEEEE. This CDR3 contains 13 residues. With 5 bases removed from V and 5 bases from J, the gap between germline ends came to 13 bases. CDR3 bases: TGTGCCAGCAGTCCAGGGAGAAAAACTGAAGCTTTCTTT. Translation gives CASSPGRKTEAFF.

The chain combines TRBV5-1 with TRBJ2-7; 11 bases match TRBD1. The CDR3 runs 16 residues. V lost 4 bases to trimming and J lost 5 bases; unmatched junction nucleotides: 11. CDR1 is SGHRS and CDR2 is YFSETQ in the germline V gene. CDR3 sequence: CASSPRTGGANNEQYF. The CDR3 DNA reads as TGCGCCAGCAGCCCGAGGACAGGGGGCGCGAATAACGAGCAGTACTTC.

This chain links TRBV12-5 with TRBJ1-5, with D maybe TRBD1 (6 bases). Germline values: CDR1 LGHNT, CDR2 FRNRAP. The CDR3 totals 13 residues. V was trimmed by 2 bases and J by 7 bases, leaving 9 bases between them. The DNA of the CDR3 is TGTGCTAGTGGTTTGTCAGGGGACCAGCCCCAGCATTTT. This sequence encodes CASGLSGDQPQHF.

In this sample, this clone turned up a few times. The genes are TRBV25-1 and TRBJ1-6; TRBD1 aligns across 8 bases. The CDR3 runs to 14 residues. CDR1 is MGHDK and CDR2 is SYGVNS in the germline V gene. With V trimmed by 5 bases and J by 8 bases, 5 bases remained unmatched. CDR3 nucleotide sequence: TGTGCCAGCAGTCAGACAGGGGCTGATTCACCCCTCCACTTT. Translation: CASSQTGADSPLHF.

The chain carries TRBV6-1 and TRBJ2-7; the D is unclear. The germline V gene encodes CDR1 MNHNS and CDR2 SASEGT. Deletions cut 0 bases from V and 6 bases from J, with 15 bases between. The CDR3 has 15 residues. In nucleotides, the CDR3 is TGTGCCAGCAGTGAAGCGGGGTCTGCACGGAGCGAGCAGTACTTC. This codes for CASSEAGSARSEQYF.

This chain connects TRBV7-2 to TRBJ1-5; TRBD1 matches 8 bases. Germline V lookup: CDR1 SGHTA, CDR2 FQGNSA. This CDR3 contains 16 residues. Losses at the gene ends were 1 base for V and 6 bases for J; bases not matched to a gene: 8. The CDR3 loop reads CASSLGGDRRVQPQHF. DNA for the CDR3: TGTGCCAGCAGCTTAGGGGGGGACAGGAGGGTTCAGCCCCAGCATTTT.

This clone showed up just once. V is TRBV27 and J is TRBJ2-7; no clear D gene. Germline CDR1 is MNHEY and CDR2 is SMNVEV (reference sequence). The CDR3 contains 15 residues. V dropped 0 bases and J dropped 1 base, with 10 bases sitting between them. CDR3 nucleotide sequence: TGTGCCAGCAGTTTATCTTGGGCCCAATCCTACGAGCAGTACTTC. Translating it yields CASSLSWAQSYEQYF.

The chain links TRBV15 to TRBJ1-4; no clear D gene. V shed 0 bases and J shed 6 bases, with 11 bases lying between them. The CDR3 runs 15 residues. From germline, CDR1 is LNHNV and CDR2 YYDKDF (reference sequence). Here the CDR3 DNA reads TGTGCCACCAGCAGAGATAAAGGGTGGGATGAAAAACTGTTTTTT. Translating it yields CATSRDKGWDEKLFF.

The chain is built from TRBV7-9 and TRBJ2-7; 10 nucleotides match TRBD1. The CDR3 length is 17 residues. With 5 bases clipped from V and 2 bases from J, the junction kept 12 bases outside the gene matches. Germline V CDR1 and CDR2: SEHNR, FQNEAQ (reference sequence). The chain's CDR3 is CASSTRRGQGRTYEQYF. CDR3 bases: TGTGCCAGCAGCACTAGGAGGGGACAGGGGAGGACCTACGAGCAGTACTTC.

The chain combines TRBV18 with TRBJ1-2; 7 bases line up with TRBD1. Germline V gene lookup returns CDR1 KGHSH and CDR2 LQKENI. The CDR3 sequence is 15 residues long. The V segment lost 3 bases and the J segment 1 base; nucleotides outside the gene matches: 5. DNA for the CDR3: TGTGCCAGCTCACCCCGGGACAGAAATAACTATGGCTACACCTTC. It codes for CASSPRDRNNYGYTF.

The CDR3 sequence: CASSELGQVHYGYTF. The CDR3 bases are TGTGCCAGCAGTGAATTAGGACAGGTCCACTATGGCTACACCTTC. The chain carries TRBV6-1 and TRBJ1-2; 7 bases are a match to TRBD1. V trimming: 2 bases; J trimming: 3 bases; junction bases outside the gene matches: 6. The CDR3 contains 15 residues. Germline values: CDR1 MNHNS, CDR2 SASEGT.

The chain employs TRBV6-5 and TRBJ1-1; 9 bases agree with TRBD1. The CDR3 is 13 residues long. Unmatched junction bases numbered 5, after V lost 8 bases and J lost 4 bases. CDR1 is MNHEY and CDR2 is SVGAGI in the germline V gene. The CDR3 region has the DNA TGTGCCAGCGGGGTACAGGGGGCCACTGAAGCTTTCTTT. Protein sequence: CASGVQGATEAFF.

The rearrangement joins TRBV28 to TRBJ1-5; no firm D call. Trimming took off 5 bases at V and 6 bases at J, with 8 bases between the two ends. Germline V CDR1 and CDR2: MDHEN, SYDVKM. The CDR3 consists of 12 residues. CDR3 region: CASSESTQPQHF. CDR3 nucleotides: TGTGCCAGCAGTGAGTCGACTCAGCCCCAGCATTTT.

The J gene is TRBJ1-6, the V gene TRBV11-2; 8 bases line up with TRBD1. V dropped 5 bases and J dropped 7; count of bases not matched to a gene: 7. Germline CDR1 reads SGHAT; CDR2 reads FQNNGV. This CDR3 has 15 amino acids. The CDR3, as DNA: TGTGCCAGCAGCCCCCGACAGGGGCGGAATTCACCCCTCCACTTT. Encoded protein: CASSPRQGRNSPLHF.

This clone appeared a few times. This chain's CDR3 is CASSRQGGSGNTGELFF. In DNA, the CDR3 is TGTGCCAGCAGCCGGCAGGGGGGTTCGGGGAACACCGGGGAGCTGTTTTTT. The chain carries TRBV4-2 and TRBJ2-2; maybe TRBD1 (7 bases). Germline V CDR1 and CDR2: LGHNA, YNFKEQ. V shed 4 bases and J shed 1 base, with 16 bases lying between them. The CDR3 has 17 residues.

The DNA of the CDR3 is TGTGCCAGTATCAAAACAGGAGGGGATGAGCAGTTCTTC. Residues: CASIKTGGDEQFF. This chain uses TRBV19 with TRBJ2-1, with D tentatively TRBD2 (6 bases). This CDR3 is built from 13 residues. Germline lookup yields CDR1 LNHDA and CDR2 SQIVND (reference sequence). V gave up 7 bases and J gave up 8 bases, with 15 bases separating them. The variable domain in full, completed from reference TRBV19 and TRBJ2-1, reads DGGITQSPKYLFRKEGQNVTLSCEQNLNHDAMYWYRQDPGQGLRLIYYSQIVNDFQKGDIAEGYSVSREKKESFPLTVTSAQKNPTAFYLCASIKTGGDEQFFGPGTRLTVL.